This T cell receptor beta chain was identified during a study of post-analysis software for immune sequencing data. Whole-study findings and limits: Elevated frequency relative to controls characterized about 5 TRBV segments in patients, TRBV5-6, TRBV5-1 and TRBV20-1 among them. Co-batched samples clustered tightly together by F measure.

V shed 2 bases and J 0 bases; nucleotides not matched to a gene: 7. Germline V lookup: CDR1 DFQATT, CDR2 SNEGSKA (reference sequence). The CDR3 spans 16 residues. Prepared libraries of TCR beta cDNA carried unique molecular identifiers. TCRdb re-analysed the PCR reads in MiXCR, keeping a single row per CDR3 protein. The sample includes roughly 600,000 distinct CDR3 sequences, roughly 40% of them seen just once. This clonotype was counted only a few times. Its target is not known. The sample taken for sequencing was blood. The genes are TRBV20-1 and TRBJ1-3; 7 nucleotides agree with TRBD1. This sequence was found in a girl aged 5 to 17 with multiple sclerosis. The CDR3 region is CSARSTGTNSGNTIYF. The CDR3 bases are TGCAGTGCTAGATCGACAGGGACCAACTCTGGAAACACCATATATTTT.